The following is a TCR beta chain sequence with its context. This sample was included in a study of blood T cell repertoires in COVID-19. Libraries were prepared by immunoSEQ multiplex PCR; TCRdb keeps only in-frame clonotypes and omits some of them. This table holds under 500,000 clones, roughly 90% found once. V gave up 5 bases and J gave up 5 bases, with 18 bases separating them. Germline-derived CDR1 and CDR2 are PRHDT and FYEKMQ (reference sequence). This CDR3 is 16 amino acids long. V and J are TRBV13 and TRBJ1-4; D is ambiguous. This TCR was sampled from a woman under 40 with acute or convalescent COVID-19. The specimen was peripheral blood. The DNA of the CDR3 is TGTGCCAGCAGCCTTCTTGCGGGAGGTAGAAATGAAAAACTGTTTTTT. Translation: CASSLLAGGRNEKLFF.